The rows below give T cell receptor beta chains drawn from one sample of a study of blood T cell repertoires in COVID-19. Clones were read by immunoSEQ multiplex PCR, and TCRdb kept only the in-frame ones, dropping some. This sample has a few hundred thousand clones; approximately 90% occur once, and the top ten carry roughly 2.3%. Sequencing was carried out using peripheral blood. These receptors were collected from a man between 18 and 35 years old with active or convalescent COVID-19. Each CDR3 is given with its conserved first and last residue. D genes are given only for firm matches. Size is stated for part of the rows, as once, few or many counts, or as a class when the clone is expanded.

V: TRBV11-2
D: .
size: .
J: TRBJ2-2
CDR3: CASSFYRDHGELFF
DNA: TGTGCCAGCAGCTTTTACAGGGATCACGGGGAGCTGTTTTTT

V: TRBV7-3
D: .
size: once
J: TRBJ2-3
CDR3: CASSLNSLSIPVF
DNA: TGTGCCAGCAGCTTAAATAGTCTCTCGATCCCCGTTTTT

V: TRBV4-1
D: TRBD2
size: .
J: TRBJ2-1
CDR3: CASSPGTSGSYNEQFF
DNA: TGCGCCAGCAGCCCGGGGACTAGCGGTTCCTACAATGAGCAGTTCTTC

V: TRBV28
D: .
size: .
J: TRBJ1-2
CDR3: CASSGQFGYTF
DNA: TGTGCCAGCAGTGGACAGTTCGGCTACACCTTC

V: TRBV24-1
D: TRBD1
size: .
J: TRBJ2-7
CDR3: CATRDRGKYGEQYF
DNA: TGTGCCACCAGGGACAGGGGTAAGTATGGAGAGCAGTACTTC

V: TRBV7-9
D: .
size: .
J: TRBJ1-1
CDR3: CASSPARTPQAFF
DNA: TGTGCCAGCAGCCCGGCTAGAACACCACAAGCTTTCTTT

V: TRBV9
D: .
size: .
J: TRBJ2-7
CDR3: CASSVAPAASYEQYF
DNA: TGTGCCAGCAGCGTAGCTCCTGCGGCATCCTACGAGCAGTACTTC

V: TRBV7-9
D: .
size: .
J: TRBJ1-2
CDR3: CASSREGYGYTF
DNA: TGTGCCAGCAGCCGCGAGGGCTATGGCTACACCTTC

V: TRBV5-1
D: TRBD2
size: .
J: TRBJ2-7
CDR3: CASSQGLEMYEQYF
DNA: TGCGCCAGCAGCCAAGGACTAGAAATGTATGAGCAGTACTTC

V: TRBV18
D: .
size: .
J: TRBJ1-1
CDR3: CASSPVSRNTEAFF
DNA: TGTGCCAGCTCACCGGTGTCCAGGAACACTGAAGCTTTCTTT

V: TRBV7-9
D: .
size: once
J: TRBJ2-7
CDR3: CASSFQLEQYF
DNA: TGTGCCAGCAGCTTCCAACTCGAGCAGTACTTC

V: TRBV1
D: .
size: .
J: TRBJ1-1
CDR3: CTSSQEVRTGRINTEAFF
DNA: TGCACCAGCAGCCAAGAAGTCCGGACAGGGAGAATTAACACTGAAGCTTTCTTT

V: TRBV13
D: .
size: .
J: TRBJ1-1
CDR3: CASSSPTDLNTEAFF
DNA: TGTGCCAGCAGCAGCCCGACAGATTTGAACACTGAAGCTTTCTTT

V: TRBV18
D: TRBD2
size: .
J: TRBJ2-7
CDR3: CASSYGTSGVGQYF
DNA: TGTGCCAGCTCTTACGGGACTAGCGGGGTTGGGCAGTACTTC

V: TRBV5-8
D: TRBD1
size: few
J: TRBJ2-3
CDR3: CASSPTGTGHTDTQYF
DNA: TGTGCCAGCAGCCCCACCGGGACAGGACACACAGATACGCAGTATTTT

V: TRBV6-2/TRBV6-3
D: .
size: .
J: TRBJ1-2
CDR3: CASSLPGGRNYGYTF
DNA: TGTGCCAGCAGCCTCCCCGGGGGGAGAAACTATGGCTACACCTTC

V: TRBV7-2
D: TRBD1
size: .
J: TRBJ1-4
CDR3: CASSLQQGSNEKLFF
DNA: TGTGCCAGCAGCTTGCAACAGGGGTCTAATGAAAAACTGTTTTTT

V: TRBV24-1
D: TRBD1
size: .
J: TRBJ2-3
CDR3: CATSDSSGTGISGTQYF
DNA: TGTGCCACCAGTGATTCGTCGGGGACAGGGATTAGTGGTACGCAGTATTTT

V: TRBV6-5
D: .
size: .
J: TRBJ2-4
CDR3: CASSYLLQGRNIQYF
DNA: TGTGCCAGCAGTTACCTATTACAGGGAAGGAACATTCAGTACTTC

V: TRBV27
D: TRBD1
size: .
J: TRBJ2-7
CDR3: CASSSPISQGDYEQYF
DNA: TGTGCCAGCAGTAGCCCAATTTCCCAGGGGGACTACGAGCAGTACTTC

V: TRBV5-1
D: .
size: .
J: TRBJ1-6
CDR3: CASSLAGTQNSPLHF
DNA: TGCGCCAGCAGCTTGGCCGGGACACAAAATTCACCCCTCCACTTT

V: TRBV25-1
D: .
size: many
J: TRBJ1-2
CDR3: CASSGGRYGYTF
DNA: TGTGCAAGTAGCGGGGGACGCTATGGCTACACCTTC

V: TRBV18
D: .
size: .
J: TRBJ2-7
CDR3: CASSPPHGAYEQYF
DNA: TGTGCCAGCTCACCACCCCACGGGGCCTACGAGCAGTACTTC

V: TRBV5-1
D: .
size: .
J: TRBJ2-1
CDR3: CASSATLGDEQFF
DNA: TGCGCCAGCAGCGCCACTCTAGGTGATGAGCAGTTCTTC

V: TRBV27
D: .
size: .
J: TRBJ1-4
CDR3: CASSRRATNEKLFF
DNA: TGTGCCAGTTCACGGAGAGCAACTAATGAAAAACTGTTTTTT

V: TRBV19
D: TRBD1
size: many
J: TRBJ1-5
CDR3: CASSSQGDRQPQHF
DNA: TGTGCCAGTAGTAGTCAGGGGGATCGTCAGCCCCAGCATTTT

V: TRBV7-9
D: TRBD2
size: .
J: TRBJ2-3
CDR3: CASSPTWEREVDTQYF
DNA: TGTGCCAGCAGCCCCACCTGGGAGCGGGAGGTCGATACGCAGTATTTT

V: TRBV7-8
D: TRBD1
size: .
J: TRBJ1-2
CDR3: CASSPWDSPYGYTF
DNA: TGTGCCAGCAGCCCATGGGACAGCCCCTATGGCTACACCTTC

V: TRBV19
D: .
size: .
J: TRBJ2-1
CDR3: CASSISGDSYNEQFF
DNA: TGTGCCAGTAGTATCTCGGGGGACTCCTACAATGAGCAGTTCTTC

V: TRBV5-3
D: .
size: .
J: TRBJ1-4
CDR3: CARSFGGTYEKLFF
DNA: TGTGCCAGAAGCTTCGGGGGGACGTATGAAAAACTGTTTTTT

V: TRBV18
D: .
size: few
J: TRBJ2-4
CDR3: CASSARGQSPNPIQYF
DNA: TGTGCCAGCTCAGCACGGGGGCAGAGTCCCAATCCCATTCAGTACTTC

V: TRBV4-1
D: TRBD1
size: .
J: TRBJ1-5
CDR3: CASSPTGVAQPQHF
DNA: TGCGCCAGCAGCCCAACAGGGGTCGCTCAGCCCCAGCATTTT

V: TRBV4-1
D: .
size: .
J: TRBJ2-2
CDR3: CASSQDGRNTGELFF
DNA: TGCGCCAGCAGCCAAGATGGGAGGAACACCGGGGAGCTGTTTTTT

V: TRBV5-1
D: TRBD1
size: .
J: TRBJ2-3
CDR3: CASSGQGGADTQYF
DNA: TGCGCCAGCAGTGGACAGGGGGGAGCAGATACGCAGTATTTT

V: TRBV2
D: .
size: .
J: TRBJ2-5
CDR3: CASSERLVYSETQYF
DNA: TGTGCCAGCAGTGAGAGACTAGTATATTCGGAGACCCAGTACTTC

V: TRBV3-1/TRBV3-2
D: TRBD1
size: .
J: TRBJ1-4
CDR3: CASSQGNRGATNEKLFF
DNA: TGTGCCAGCAGCCAAGGGAACAGGGGTGCAACTAATGAAAAACTGTTTTTT

V: TRBV23-1
D: TRBD1
size: .
J: TRBJ1-5
CDR3: CASSQSRGQSSNQPQHF
DNA: TGCGCCAGCAGTCAATCCAGGGGACAGTCTAGCAATCAGCCCCAGCATTTT

V: TRBV6-5
D: .
size: .
J: TRBJ1-5
CDR3: CASSSTQGIGNQPQHF
DNA: TGTGCCAGCAGTTCCACCCAGGGGATCGGCAATCAGCCCCAGCATTTT

V: TRBV5-1
D: .
size: once
J: TRBJ2-3
CDR3: CASSFGTAAFTDTQYF
DNA: TGCGCCAGCAGCTTCGGGACTGCCGCCTTCACAGATACGCAGTATTTT

V: TRBV2
D: .
size: once
J: TRBJ2-2
CDR3: CASRTGELFF
DNA: TGTGCCAGTCGCACCGGGGAGCTGTTTTTT

V: TRBV9
D: TRBD2
size: .
J: TRBJ2-1
CDR3: CASSLSVGGGSYDEQFF
DNA: TGTGCCAGCAGCCTCTCTGTGGGCGGGGGGAGTTACGATGAGCAGTTCTTC

V: TRBV19
D: TRBD2
size: .
J: TRBJ2-7
CDR3: CASSHRGGQYEQYF
DNA: TGTGCCAGTAGTCACCGCGGGGGTCAATACGAGCAGTACTTC

V: TRBV27
D: TRBD1
size: .
J: TRBJ2-3
CDR3: CASSPQTGRLSTDTQYF
DNA: TGTGCCAGCAGTCCCCAGACAGGGCGGTTGAGCACAGATACGCAGTATTTT

V: TRBV5-8
D: .
size: .
J: TRBJ1-1
CDR3: CASSLASIVDTEAFF
DNA: TGTGCCAGCAGCTTGGCGAGTATAGTGGACACTGAAGCTTTCTTT

V: TRBV6-5
D: TRBD2
size: .
J: TRBJ2-5
CDR3: CASRLAGVAQYF
DNA: TGTGCCAGCAGATTAGCGGGAGTCGCCCAGTACTTC

V: TRBV5-1
D: TRBD2
size: .
J: TRBJ2-7
CDR3: CASGAGGPLQEQYF
DNA: TGCGCCAGCGGGGCGGGGGGCCCCCTACAAGAGCAGTACTTC

V: TRBV15
D: .
size: .
J: TRBJ2-1
CDR3: CATSETTKNEQFF
DNA: TGTGCCACCAGCGAAACTACGAAGAATGAGCAGTTCTTC

V: TRBV6-5
D: .
size: .
J: TRBJ2-2
CDR3: CASQGRENTGELFF
DNA: TGTGCCAGCCAAGGCCGGGAGAACACCGGGGAGCTGTTTTTT

V: TRBV6-5
D: TRBD1
size: .
J: TRBJ1-2
CDR3: CASTGQRYGYGYTF
DNA: TGTGCCAGCACGGGACAGCGCTATGGCTATGGCTACACCTTC

V: TRBV5-1
D: TRBD1
size: .
J: TRBJ2-7
CDR3: CASSLQGALTYEQYF
DNA: TGCGCCAGCAGCTTGCAGGGGGCCCTAACCTACGAGCAGTACTTC

V: TRBV10-3
D: .
size: .
J: TRBJ1-6
CDR3: CAIGSGYYSPLHF
DNA: TGTGCCATCGGTTCAGGCTACTATTCACCCCTCCACTTT

V: TRBV24-1
D: TRBD1
size: .
J: TRBJ1-4
CDR3: CASFRDRGPEPNEKLFF
DNA: TGTGCCTCTTTCCGGGACAGGGGGCCGGAGCCCAATGAAAAACTGTTTTTT

V: TRBV6-2/TRBV6-3
D: TRBD1
size: .
J: TRBJ1-1
CDR3: CASSIPGQSLNTEAFF
DNA: TGTGCCAGCAGTATCCCGGGACAGAGCTTGAACACTGAAGCTTTCTTT

V: TRBV20-1
D: TRBD2
size: .
J: TRBJ2-3
CDR3: CSASPSGNTDTQYF
DNA: TGCAGTGCTAGTCCTAGCGGAAACACAGATACGCAGTATTTT

V: TRBV9
D: TRBD1
size: once
J: TRBJ1-2
CDR3: CASSQTTGPKDRDGYTF
DNA: TGTGCCAGCAGCCAGACTACGGGCCCTAAGGACAGGGATGGCTACACCTTC